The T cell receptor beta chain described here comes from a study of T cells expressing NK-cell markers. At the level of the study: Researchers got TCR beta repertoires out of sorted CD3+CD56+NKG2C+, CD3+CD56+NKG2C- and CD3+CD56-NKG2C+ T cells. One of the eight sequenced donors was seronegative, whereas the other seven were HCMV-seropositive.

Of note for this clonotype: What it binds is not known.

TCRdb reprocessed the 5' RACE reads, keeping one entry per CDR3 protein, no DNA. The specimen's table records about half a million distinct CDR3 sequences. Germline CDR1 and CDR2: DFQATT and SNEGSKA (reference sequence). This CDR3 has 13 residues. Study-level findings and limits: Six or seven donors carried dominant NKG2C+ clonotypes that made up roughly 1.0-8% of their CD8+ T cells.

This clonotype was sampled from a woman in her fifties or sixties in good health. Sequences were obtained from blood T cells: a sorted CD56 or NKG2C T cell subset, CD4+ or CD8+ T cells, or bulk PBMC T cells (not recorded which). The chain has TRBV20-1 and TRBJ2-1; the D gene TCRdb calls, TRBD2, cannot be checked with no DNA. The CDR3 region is CSAYSGAYNEQFF.